Listed here are 16 T cell receptor beta chains from one sample, sequenced in a study of cytomegalovirus exposure and HLA in healthy donors. The PCR employed 60 Vbeta primers together with 13 Jbeta primers. TCRdb's copy holds only in-frame clones and misses some; the assay was immunoSEQ multiplex PCR. Among roughly 34,000 clones, roughly two thirds were seen once, and the ten largest hold around 10%. Sequencing was performed on PBMCs. The source is a man in his forties in good health and CMV-seropositive.

In regard to this clone: A far more abundant clone sits one base away, making this likely a read error. V and J are TRBV19 and TRBJ2-3, with D perhaps TRBD1 (6 bases). Germline V gene lookup returns CDR1 LNHDA and CDR2 SQIVND (reference sequence). This CDR3 region has 14 residues. CDR3 DNA sequence: TGTGCCAGTACTATAGATGTACAGGGCAATACGCAGTATTTT. Its translation is CASTIDVQGNTQYF.

The table lists this clone with a few counts. The chain links TRBV28 to TRBJ1-5; 7 bases map to TRBD1. CDR1 and CDR2 from the germline V gene are MDHEN and SYDVKM. J gave up 6 bases and V 6 bases, and 2 bases lay outside the gene matches. This CDR3 has 12 residues. CDR3: CASRTGSQPQHF. Written as DNA, the CDR3 is TGTGCCAGCAGGACAGGGAGTCAGCCCCAGCATTTT. Complete variable domain (other parts from reference TRBV28 and TRBJ1-5): DVKVTQSSRYLVKRTGEKVFLECVQDMDHENMFWYRQDPGLGLRLIYFSYDVKMKEKGDIPEGYSVSREKKERFSLILESASTNQTSMYLCASRTGSQPQHFGDGTRLSIL.

The V call is TRBV9, the J call TRBJ2-2, with a possible D match to TRBD2 (5 bases). The CDR3 totals 17 residues. Germline values: CDR1 SGDLS, CDR2 YYNGEE. Deletions cut 0 bases from V and 0 bases from J, with 12 bases between. The chain's CDR3 is CASSVVPSQANTGELFF. As DNA, the CDR3 is TGTGCCAGCAGCGTAGTCCCTAGCCAAGCGAACACCGGGGAGCTGTTTTTT. The full variable domain, with the rest looked up from reference TRBV9 and TRBJ2-2, is DSGVTQTPKHLITATGQRVTLRCSPRSGDLSVYWYQQSLDQGLQFLIQYYNGEERAKGNILERFSAQQFPDLHSELNLSSLELGDSALYFCASSVVPSQANTGELFFGEGSRLTVL.

The chain uses TRBV27 and TRBJ2-1, with 9 bases lining up with TRBD1. V was pared by 6 bases and J by 2 bases, with 8 bases of the junction left unmatched. This CDR3 has 16 residues. Germline lookup yields CDR1 MNHEY and CDR2 SMNVEV (reference sequence). The CDR3: CASRKPGQGTYNEQFF. Here the CDR3 DNA reads TGTGCCAGCAGGAAACCGGGACAGGGTACCTACAATGAGCAGTTCTTC.

This chain joins TRBV6-1 and TRBJ2-4, with D unclear. V was cut by 2 bases and J by 0 bases, with 8 bases left in between. The CDR3 contains 15 residues. Looked up from germline, CDR1 is MNHNS and CDR2 is SASEGT. DNA for the CDR3: TGTGCCAGCAGTGAACAGGTTATAGCCAAAAACATTCAGTACTTC. Translation gives CASSEQVIAKNIQYF.

The V and J genes are TRBV7-3 and TRBJ1-1; TRBD1 matches at 9 bases. The CDR3 runs to 15 residues. The ends lost 5 bases at V and 1 base at J; junction bases unmatched: 5. Germline V CDR1 and CDR2: SGHTA, FQGTGA. The CDR3 coding sequence is TGTGCCAGCAGCCCGGACAGGGGAAAGAACACTGAAGCTTTCTTT. Its translation is CASSPDRGKNTEAFF.

This clone has more than one count but fewer than ten. This chain joins TRBV14 and TRBJ2-2, with TRBD2 identical over 7 bases. There are 17 residues in the CDR3. V dropped 2 bases and J dropped 3; count of bases not matched to a gene: 9. CDR1 SGHDN and CDR2 FVKESK come from the germline V gene. CDR3 DNA: TGTGCCAGCAGCCAATTTTTGGGGGGGTCCTACACCGGGGAGCTGTTTTTT. Translated, it gives CASSQFLGGSYTGELFF.

The rearrangement uses TRBV10-3 and TRBJ2-3; 7 positions agree with TRBD1. V shed 4 bases, J shed 3 bases, and the junction held 4 bases outside the gene matches. CDR1 and CDR2 (germline): ENHRY, SYGVKD. This CDR3 spans 14 amino acids. CDR3 nucleotides: TGTGCCATCAGTGGCGACAGGGCTACAGATACGCAGTATTTT. It translates to CAISGDRATDTQYF.

V and J are TRBV15 and TRBJ2-7; 11 nucleotides line up with TRBD1. Germline trimming cut 7 bases from V and 1 base from J; bases unmatched to any gene: 3. The CDR3 runs 14 residues. Germline V gene lookup returns CDR1 LNHNV and CDR2 YYDKDF (reference sequence). CDR3 DNA sequence: TGTGCCACCACCCGGGACAGGGGGTCCTACGAGCAGTACTTC. The encoded protein is CATTRDRGSYEQYF.

The chain combines TRBV27 with TRBJ1-2; no clear D gene. The CDR3 totals 13 residues. Trimming stripped 3 bases from V and 3 bases from J, with 8 bases between. From germline, CDR1 is MNHEY and CDR2 SMNVEV (reference sequence). CDR3 loop: CASSFGRYYGYTF. The CDR3 region has the DNA TGTGCCAGCAGTTTTGGCAGGTACTATGGCTACACCTTC.

V and J are TRBV7-9 and TRBJ1-2, with 7 bases fitting TRBD1. There are 14 residues in the CDR3. Losses at the gene ends were 5 bases for V and 3 bases for J; bases not matched to a gene: 6. Germline V gene lookup returns CDR1 SEHNR and CDR2 FQNEAQ (reference sequence). CDR3: CASSPRQGDYGYTF. DNA of the CDR3: TGTGCCAGCAGCCCTCGACAGGGTGACTATGGCTACACCTTC.

In regard to this clone: Mismatch with germline at one junction end may stem from a read error. The chain is built from TRBV2 and TRBJ2-5; 15 positions match TRBD2. The CDR3 extends over 14 amino acids. CDR1 is SNHLY, CDR2 FYNNEI, per germline. For the CDR3, the DNA is TGTGCCAGCAATATAAGGACTAGCGGGGGGGACCCGAACTTC. As protein: CASNIRTSGGDPNF.

In its sample, this clone was seen once. The chain has TRBV5-1 and TRBJ2-3; D call uncertain. Trimming took off 0 bases at V and 2 bases at J, with 7 bases between the two ends. The germline V gene encodes CDR1 SGHRS and CDR2 YFSETQ. CDR3 size: 14 residues. This chain's CDR3 is CASSLASVTDTQYF. In DNA, the CDR3 is TGCGCCAGCAGCTTGGCTTCGGTCACAGATACGCAGTATTTT. Drawing the rest from reference TRBV5-1 and TRBJ2-3, the complete variable domain is KAGVTQTPRYLIKTRGQQVTLSCSPISGHRSVSWYQQTPGQGLQFLFEYFSETQRNKGNFPGRFSGRQFSNSRSEMNVSTLELGDSALYLCASSLASVTDTQYFGPGTRLTVL.

The chain carries TRBV6-5 and TRBJ2-7, with 7 bases matching TRBD1. The CDR3 covers 16 residues. Germline assignment: CDR1 MNHEY and CDR2 SVGAGI. J was trimmed by 2 bases and V by 0 bases; bases with no gene match: 7. The CDR3 loop reads CASSYSKTGKAYEQYF. The CDR3 nucleotides read TGTGCCAGCAGTTACTCGAAGACAGGGAAGGCCTACGAGCAGTACTTC.

The chain recombines TRBV25-1 with TRBJ2-6; D might be TRBD1 (6 bases). The CDR3 contains 16 residues. Germline V gene data show CDR1 as MGHDK and CDR2 as SYGVNS. V was pared by 4 bases and J by 0 bases, with 10 bases between. CDR3 loop: CASSARGNSGANVLTF. The CDR3 DNA follows: TGTGCCAGCAGTGCCAGGGGAAACTCTGGGGCCAACGTCCTGACTTTC.

This clone was seen only a few times. The V gene is TRBV7-8, the J gene TRBJ2-7, with D possibly matching TRBD1 (5 bases). The CDR3 sequence is 17 residues long. V lost 4 bases to trimming and J lost 2 bases, with 21 bases between them. The germline CDR1 and CDR2 sequences are SGHVS and FQNEAQ. The CDR3 DNA sequence: TGTGCCAGCAGCTCAGCATCGGCTCCAGGCAGGGCCTACGAGCAGTACTTC. This codes for CASSSASAPGRAYEQYF.